The 6 T cell receptor beta chains listed next were all sequenced from one sample in a study of beta chain features in type 1 diabetes. The whole isolated RNA underwent reverse transcription, so sequencing captured expressed TCRB transcripts. Assay: immunoSEQ multiplex PCR; the TCRdb copy retains only in-frame clones and omits some. Of 350,000 to 450,000 clones in the sample, approximately 14% were seen once. The sample consisted of naive CD4+ T cells from blood. The receptors derive from a man aged 30 to 39 in good health.

This chain links TRBV27 with TRBJ2-7; a weak D match, TRBD2 (5 bases). V was cut by 3 bases and J by 4 bases, with 10 bases left in between. This CDR3 has 13 amino acids. Germline V gene data show CDR1 as MNHEY and CDR2 as SMNVEV (reference sequence). The CDR3 DNA reads TGTGCCAGCAGTTTCCGCGAGGGATACGAGCAGTACGTC. Translated: CASSFREGYEQYV.

V usage is TRBV5-1 and J usage is TRBJ2-1; 7 bases align to TRBD1. The V gene end was trimmed by 5 bases and the J gene end by 5 bases; junction bases not matched to a gene: 10. This CDR3 spans 15 amino acids. The germline gives CDR1 SGHRS, CDR2 YFSETQ. CDR3 sequence: CASRPGQSSHNEQFF. The CDR3 region has the DNA TGCGCCAGCAGACCGGGACAGAGTTCTCACAATGAGCAGTTCTTC.

A remark on this clone: One end of the junction varies from germline; a read error may be responsible. The V call is TRBV7-7, the J call TRBJ2-4, with D perhaps matching TRBD2 (6 bases). The length of the CDR3 is 19 residues. CDR1 is SSHAT, CDR2 FNYEAQ, per germline (reference sequence). DNA of the CDR3: TGTGCTAGCAGCTTGTACGGACACCAACAGGCGGGGGCCAAAAACATTCAGTACTTC. Encoded protein: CASSLYGHQQAGAKNIQYF.

V is TRBV4-3 and J is TRBJ1-1; unclear D gene. This CDR3 contains 17 residues. The ends were cut back, 0 bases at V and 5 bases at J, with 19 bases in the middle. CDR1 is LGHNA, CDR2 YSLEER, per germline. The CDR3 region has the DNA TGCGCCAGCAGCCAAGATCCGCCGTTCCGCCCGGGGACTGAAGCTTTCTTT. Encoded protein: CASSQDPPFRPGTEAFF.

This clone came up a few times. V gene TRBV28 combines with J gene TRBJ2-4; D tentatively fits TRBD1 or TRBD2 (5 bases each). Per the germline V gene, CDR1 is MDHEN and CDR2 is SYDVKM. This CDR3 spans 15 amino acids. V was trimmed by 2 bases and J by 8 bases, leaving 16 bases between them. This chain's CDR3 is CASSLGHPLGDIQYF. In DNA form, the CDR3 reads TGTGCCAGCAGTTTAGGACACCCCCTGGGAGACATTCAGTACTTC.

This clone occurred a few times. The sample contains more than one DNA sequence encoding this CDR3. The chain combines TRBV6-5 with TRBJ2-3; D gene unclear. Per the germline V gene, CDR1 is MNHEY and CDR2 is SVGAGI. Trimming stripped 8 bases from V and 5 bases from J, with 8 bases between. The CDR3 is 11 residues long. CDR3 sequence: CASRRGDTQYF. Written as DNA, the CDR3 is TGTGCCAGCCGACGAGGAGATACGCAGTATTTT.